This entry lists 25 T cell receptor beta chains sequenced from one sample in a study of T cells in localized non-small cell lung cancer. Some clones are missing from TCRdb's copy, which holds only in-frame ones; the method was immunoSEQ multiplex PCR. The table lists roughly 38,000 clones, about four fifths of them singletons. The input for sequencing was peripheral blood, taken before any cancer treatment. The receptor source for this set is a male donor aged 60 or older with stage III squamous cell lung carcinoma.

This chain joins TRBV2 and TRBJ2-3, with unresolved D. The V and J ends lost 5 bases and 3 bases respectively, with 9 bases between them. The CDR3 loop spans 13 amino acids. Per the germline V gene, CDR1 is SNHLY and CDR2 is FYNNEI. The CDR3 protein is CASSLDGTDTQYF. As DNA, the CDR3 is TGTGCCAGCAGTTTGGACGGGACAGATACGCAGTATTTT.

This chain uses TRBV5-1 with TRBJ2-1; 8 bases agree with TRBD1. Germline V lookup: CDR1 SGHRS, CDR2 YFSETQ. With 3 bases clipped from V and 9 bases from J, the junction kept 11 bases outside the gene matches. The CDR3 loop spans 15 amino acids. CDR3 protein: CASSWGVRGRSEQFF. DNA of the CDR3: TGCGCCAGCAGCTGGGGTGTCAGGGGGCGATCTGAGCAGTTCTTC.

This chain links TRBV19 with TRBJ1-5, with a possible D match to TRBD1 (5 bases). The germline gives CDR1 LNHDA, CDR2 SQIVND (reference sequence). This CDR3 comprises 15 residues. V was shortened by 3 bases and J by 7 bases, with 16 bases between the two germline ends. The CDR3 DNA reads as TGTGCCAGTAGTATCCGGGGCGGGGGACGGCAGCCCCAGCATTTT. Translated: CASSIRGGGRQPQHF.

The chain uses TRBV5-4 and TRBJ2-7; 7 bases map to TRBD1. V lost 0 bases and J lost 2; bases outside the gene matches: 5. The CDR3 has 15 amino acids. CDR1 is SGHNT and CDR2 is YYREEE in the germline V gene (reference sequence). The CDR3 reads CASSLGGGQTYEQYF. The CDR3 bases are TGTGCCAGCAGCTTGGGAGGGGGACAGACCTACGAGCAGTACTTC.

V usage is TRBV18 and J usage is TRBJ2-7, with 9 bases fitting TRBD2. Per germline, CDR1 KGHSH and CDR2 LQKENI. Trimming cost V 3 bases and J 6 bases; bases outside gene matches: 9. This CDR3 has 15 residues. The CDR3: CASSPGIAGAGEQYF. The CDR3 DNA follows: TGTGCCAGCTCACCGGGGATAGCGGGAGCTGGCGAGCAGTACTTC. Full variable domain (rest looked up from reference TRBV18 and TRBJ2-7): NAGVMQNPRHLVRRRGQEARLRCSPMKGHSHVYWYRQLPEEGLKFMVYLQKENIIDESGMPKERFSAEFPKEGPSILRIQQVVRGDSAAYFCASSPGIAGAGEQYFGPGTRLTVT.

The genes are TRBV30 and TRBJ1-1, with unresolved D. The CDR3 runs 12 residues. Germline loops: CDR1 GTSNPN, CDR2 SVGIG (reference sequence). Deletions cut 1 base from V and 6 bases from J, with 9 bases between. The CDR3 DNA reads TGTGCCTGGAGTGCTAGCTCTGCTGAAGCTTTCTTT. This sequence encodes CAWSASSAEAFF.

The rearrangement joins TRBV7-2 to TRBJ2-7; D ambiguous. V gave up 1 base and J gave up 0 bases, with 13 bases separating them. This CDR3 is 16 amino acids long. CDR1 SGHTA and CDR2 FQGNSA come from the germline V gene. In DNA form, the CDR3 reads TGTGCCAGCAGCTTAGTTCCGGCGACCAGCTCCTACGAGCAGTACTTC. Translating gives CASSLVPATSSYEQYF.

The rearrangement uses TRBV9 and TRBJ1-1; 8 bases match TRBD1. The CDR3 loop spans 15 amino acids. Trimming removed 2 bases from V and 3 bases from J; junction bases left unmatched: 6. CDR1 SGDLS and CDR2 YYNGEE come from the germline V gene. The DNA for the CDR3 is TGTGCCAGCAGCGTCCAGGGGGCCATGGACACTGAAGCTTTCTTT. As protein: CASSVQGAMDTEAFF.

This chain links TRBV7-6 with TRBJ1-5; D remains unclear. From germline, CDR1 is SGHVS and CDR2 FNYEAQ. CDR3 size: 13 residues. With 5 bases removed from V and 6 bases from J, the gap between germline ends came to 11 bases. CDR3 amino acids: CASSPSVGQPQHF. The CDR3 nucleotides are TGTGCCAGCAGCCCCTCAGTAGGTCAGCCCCAGCATTTT. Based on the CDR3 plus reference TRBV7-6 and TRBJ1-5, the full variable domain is GAGVSQSPRYKVTKRGQDVALRCDPISGHVSLYWYRQALGQGPEFLTYFNYEAQQDKSGLPNDRFSAERPEGSISTLTIQRTEQRDSAMYRCASSPSVGQPQHFGDGTRLSIL.

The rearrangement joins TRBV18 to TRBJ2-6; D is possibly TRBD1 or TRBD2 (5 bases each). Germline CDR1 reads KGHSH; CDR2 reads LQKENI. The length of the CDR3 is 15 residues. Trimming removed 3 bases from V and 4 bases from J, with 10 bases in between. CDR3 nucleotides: TGTGCCAGCTCACCGCCCGGGACGGGGGCCAACGTCCTGACTTTC. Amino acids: CASSPPGTGANVLTF.

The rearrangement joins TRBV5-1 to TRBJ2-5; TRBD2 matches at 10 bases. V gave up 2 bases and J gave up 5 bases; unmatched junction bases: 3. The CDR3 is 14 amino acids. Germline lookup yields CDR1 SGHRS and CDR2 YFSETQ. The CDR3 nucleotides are TGCGCCAGCAGCTTTGGGACTAGCGCCGAGACCCAGTACTTC. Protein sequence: CASSFGTSAETQYF.

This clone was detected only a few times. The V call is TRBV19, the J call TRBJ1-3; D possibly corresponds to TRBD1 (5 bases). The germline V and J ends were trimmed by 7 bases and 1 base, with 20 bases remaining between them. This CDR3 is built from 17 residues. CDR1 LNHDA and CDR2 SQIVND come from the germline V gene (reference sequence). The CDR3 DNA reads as TGTGCCAGTACCGGACACCGGGTGACGTTTTCTGGAAACACCATATATTTT. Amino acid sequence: CASTGHRVTFSGNTIYF.

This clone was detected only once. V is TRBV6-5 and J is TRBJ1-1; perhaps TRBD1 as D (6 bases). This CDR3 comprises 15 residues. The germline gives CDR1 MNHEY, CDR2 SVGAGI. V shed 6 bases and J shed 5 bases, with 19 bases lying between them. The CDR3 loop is CASSDTGRGITEAFF. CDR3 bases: TGTGCCAGCAGCGACACGGGCAGGGGCATAACTGAAGCTTTCTTT.

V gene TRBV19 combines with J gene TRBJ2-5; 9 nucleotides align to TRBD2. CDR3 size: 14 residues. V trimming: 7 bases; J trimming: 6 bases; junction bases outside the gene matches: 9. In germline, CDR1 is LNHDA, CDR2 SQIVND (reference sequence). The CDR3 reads CASNEASGTKTQYF. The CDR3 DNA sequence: TGTGCCAGTAATGAGGCTAGCGGGACTAAGACCCAGTACTTC.

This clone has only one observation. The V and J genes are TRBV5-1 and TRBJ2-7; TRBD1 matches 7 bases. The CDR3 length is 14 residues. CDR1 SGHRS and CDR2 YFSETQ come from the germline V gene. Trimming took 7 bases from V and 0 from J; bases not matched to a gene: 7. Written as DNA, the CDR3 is TGCGCCAGCTCGGAAGGGGGCGCCTCCTACGAGCAGTACTTC. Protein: CASSEGGASYEQYF.

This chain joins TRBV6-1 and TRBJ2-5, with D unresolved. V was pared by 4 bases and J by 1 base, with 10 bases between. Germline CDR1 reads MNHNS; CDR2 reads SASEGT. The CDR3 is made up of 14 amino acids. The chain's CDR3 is CASSALHSQETQYF. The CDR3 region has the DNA TGTGCCAGCAGTGCGCTCCATAGCCAAGAGACCCAGTACTTC.

The CDR3 is CASSYSDPANYGYTF. The CDR3 nucleotides are TGTGCCAGCAGTTACTCGGACCCCGCTAACTATGGCTACACCTTC. The chain carries TRBV6-5 and TRBJ1-2; D unresolved. The CDR3 is made up of 15 amino acids. Germline V lookup: CDR1 MNHEY, CDR2 SVGAGI. The V gene lost 0 bases and the J gene lost 0 bases, with 8 bases spanning the gap.

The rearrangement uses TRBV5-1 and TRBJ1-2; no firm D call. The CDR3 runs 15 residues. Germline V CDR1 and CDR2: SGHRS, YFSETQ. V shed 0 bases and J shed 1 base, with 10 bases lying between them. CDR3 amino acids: CASSLAVGLNYGYTF. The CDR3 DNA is TGCGCCAGCAGCTTGGCCGTCGGCCTTAACTATGGCTACACCTTC.

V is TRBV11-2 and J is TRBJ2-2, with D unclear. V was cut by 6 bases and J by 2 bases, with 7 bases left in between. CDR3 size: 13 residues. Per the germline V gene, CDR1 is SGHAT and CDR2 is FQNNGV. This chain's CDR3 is CASRTVNTGELFF. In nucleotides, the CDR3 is TGTGCCAGCAGAACAGTCAACACCGGGGAGCTGTTTTTT.

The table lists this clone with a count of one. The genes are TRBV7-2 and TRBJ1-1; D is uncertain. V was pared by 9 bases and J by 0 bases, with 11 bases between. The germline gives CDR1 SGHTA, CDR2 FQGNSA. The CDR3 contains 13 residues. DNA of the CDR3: TGTGCCAGTTCGACCGGGGTGAACACTGAAGCTTTCTTT. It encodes CASSTGVNTEAFF.

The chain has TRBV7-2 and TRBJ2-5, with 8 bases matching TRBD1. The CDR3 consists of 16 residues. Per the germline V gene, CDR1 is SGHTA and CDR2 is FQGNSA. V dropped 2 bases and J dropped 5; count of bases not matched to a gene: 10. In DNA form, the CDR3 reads TGTGCCAGCAGCTTAACCTCCCGGACAGGGTGGGAGACCCAGTACTTC. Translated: CASSLTSRTGWETQYF.

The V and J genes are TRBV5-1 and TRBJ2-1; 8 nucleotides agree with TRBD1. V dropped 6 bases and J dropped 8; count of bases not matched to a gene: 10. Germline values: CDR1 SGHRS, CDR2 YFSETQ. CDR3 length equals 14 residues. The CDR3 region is CASTLGTGGHEQFF. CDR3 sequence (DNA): TGCGCCAGCACCCTTGGTACAGGGGGTCATGAGCAGTTCTTC.

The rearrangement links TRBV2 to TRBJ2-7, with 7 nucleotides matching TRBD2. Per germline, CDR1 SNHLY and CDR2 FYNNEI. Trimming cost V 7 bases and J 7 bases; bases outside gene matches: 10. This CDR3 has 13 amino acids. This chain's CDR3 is CASNRDEGGEQYF. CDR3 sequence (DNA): TGTGCCAGCAATCGGGACGAGGGAGGGGAGCAGTACTTC.

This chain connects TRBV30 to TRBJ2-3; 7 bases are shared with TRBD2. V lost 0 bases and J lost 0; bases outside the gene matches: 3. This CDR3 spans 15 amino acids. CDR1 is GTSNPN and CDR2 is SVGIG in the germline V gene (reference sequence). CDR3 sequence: CAWSVGRGSTDTQYF. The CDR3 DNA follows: TGTGCCTGGAGTGTCGGGCGGGGGAGCACAGATACGCAGTATTTT.

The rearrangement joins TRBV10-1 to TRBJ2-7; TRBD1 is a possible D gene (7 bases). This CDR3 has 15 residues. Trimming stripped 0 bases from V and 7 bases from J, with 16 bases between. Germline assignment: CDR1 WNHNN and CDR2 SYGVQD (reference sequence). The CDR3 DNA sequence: TGCGCCAGCAGTGAGTCGAACAGGGGAGGTAGGGAGCAGTACTTC. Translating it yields CASSESNRGGREQYF.